This passage covers 5 T cell receptor beta chains from one sample sequenced in a study of CD8 T cells in Susac syndrome. RNA in amounts of roughly 0.5 to 1 ug was reverse transcribed with random hexamers. MiXCR, applied by TCRdb to the immunoSEQ multiplex PCR reads, yields one record per CDR3 protein. The data hold some 57,000 distinct CDR3 sequences, with 85% to 95% observed a single time. Input material: CD8+ T cells from PBMCs. These receptors were obtained from a human donor in good health.

The rearrangement joins TRBV6-2 or TRBV6-3 to TRBJ2-1; 7 nucleotides agree with TRBD1. CDR3 size: 12 residues. Per germline, CDR1 MNHEY and CDR2 SVGEGT. Trimming cost V 6 bases and J 9 bases; bases outside gene matches: 5. The CDR3 sequence is CASRRDSIEQFF. DNA for the CDR3: TGTGCCAGCAGACGGGACAGTATTGAGCAGTTCTTC.

The chain is built from TRBV7-9 and TRBJ2-7, with 10 bases aligning to TRBD1. The germline gives CDR1 SEHNR, CDR2 FQNEAQ (reference sequence). The length of the CDR3 is 16 residues. V lost 5 bases to trimming and J lost 1 base; unmatched junction nucleotides: 8. The CDR3 DNA sequence: TGTGCCAGCAGCCCACCGCCGGGACAGGGGTCCTACGAGCAGTACTTC. Translation: CASSPPPGQGSYEQYF. The full variable domain, with the rest looked up from reference TRBV7-9 and TRBJ2-7, is DTGVSQNPRHKITKRGQNVTFRCDPISEHNRLYWYRQTLGQGPEFLTYFQNEAQLEKSRLLSDRFSAERPKGSFSTLEIQRTEQGDSAMYLCASSPPPGQGSYEQYFGPGTRLTVT.

V and J are TRBV2 and TRBJ1-1; the D is unclear. The length of the CDR3 is 11 residues. V lost 6 bases and J lost 8, with 10 bases in between. The germline V gene encodes CDR1 SNHLY and CDR2 FYNNEI. CDR3 in amino acids: CASRLISEAFF. CDR3 in DNA: TGTGCCAGCAGGCTAATCTCGGAAGCTTTCTTT.

CDR3 DNA sequence: TGTGCCAGCAGCGTTGCACTAGCGGGGGGGGGTAATGAGCAGTTCTTC. Its translation is CASSVALAGGGNEQFF. This chain joins TRBV9 and TRBJ2-1; 13 positions agree with TRBD2. The length of the CDR3 is 16 residues. The V and J ends lost 2 bases and 7 bases, in that order; junction bases with no gene match: 6. The V gene's germline CDR1 is SGDLS and CDR2 YYNGEE.

The CDR3 nucleotides read TGTGCCAGCAGCCAAGGGAGGGGGGGCTACAATGAGCAGTTCTTC. Translation gives CASSQGRGGYNEQFF. The chain carries TRBV3-1 and TRBJ2-1; possibly TRBD2 for D (7 bases). CDR3 size: 15 residues. The ends were cut back, 1 base at V and 3 bases at J, with 10 bases in the middle. From germline, CDR1 is LGHDT and CDR2 YNNKEL (reference sequence).